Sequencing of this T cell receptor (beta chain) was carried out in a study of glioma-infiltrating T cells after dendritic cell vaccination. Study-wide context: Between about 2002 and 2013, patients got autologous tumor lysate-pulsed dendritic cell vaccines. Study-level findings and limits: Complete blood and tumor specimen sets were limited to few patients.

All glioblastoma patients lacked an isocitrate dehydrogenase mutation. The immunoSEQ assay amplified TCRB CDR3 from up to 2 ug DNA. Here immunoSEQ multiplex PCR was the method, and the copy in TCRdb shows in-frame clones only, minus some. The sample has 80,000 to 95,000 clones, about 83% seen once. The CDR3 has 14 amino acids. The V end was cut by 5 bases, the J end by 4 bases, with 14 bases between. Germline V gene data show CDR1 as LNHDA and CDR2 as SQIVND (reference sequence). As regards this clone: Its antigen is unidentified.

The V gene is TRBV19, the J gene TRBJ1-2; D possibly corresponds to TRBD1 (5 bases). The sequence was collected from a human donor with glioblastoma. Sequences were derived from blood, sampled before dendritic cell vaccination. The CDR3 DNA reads TGTGCCAGTAGTTTCCGGGGGGACTCCTATGGCTACACCTTC. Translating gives CASSFRGDSYGYTF.